Below are 9 T cell receptor beta chains sequenced from a single sample in a study of beta chain features in type 1 diabetes. Expressed TCRB transcripts were sequenced after all isolated RNA was converted to cDNA. The protocol was immunoSEQ multiplex PCR, while the TCRdb copy is restricted to in-frame clones and leaves out a portion. The sample consists of 620,000 or so clones, around 16% of them appearing once. Sequencing was carried out using naive CD4+ T cells from blood. The receptor set was obtained from a young man in good health.

This chain uses TRBV2 with TRBJ1-5, with D maybe TRBD1 (6 bases). CDR1 SNHLY and CDR2 FYNNEI come from the germline V gene. The length of the CDR3 is 14 residues. V was shortened by 4 bases and J by 9 bases, with 16 bases between the two germline ends. The DNA for the CDR3 is TGTGCCAGCAGTGGTAACAGGGACGGTCGGCCCCAGCATTTT. It codes for CASSGNRDGRPQHF.

This clone was counted a few times. J is TRBJ2-7 and V is TRBV6-5, with no clear D. The V gene lost 0 bases and the J gene lost 4 bases, with 7 bases spanning the gap. The CDR3 has 13 amino acids. Germline CDR1 MNHEY, CDR2 SVGAGI. CDR3 region: CASSYSSQYEQYF. For the CDR3, the DNA is TGTGCCAGCAGTTACTCCTCCCAGTACGAGCAGTACTTC.

This CDR3 reads CAIQAGQASGNTIYF. Here the CDR3 DNA reads TGTGCAATCCAAGCCGGACAAGCCTCTGGAAACACCATATATTTT. This chain joins TRBV10-3 and TRBJ1-3; possibly TRBD1 for D (5 bases). CDR1 is ENHRY, CDR2 SYGVKD, per germline. This CDR3 is built from 15 residues.

The gene calls are TRBV7-6 and TRBJ2-1, with 8 bases fitting TRBD2. This CDR3 spans 15 amino acids. In germline, CDR1 is SGHVS, CDR2 FNYEAQ. Trimming removed 0 bases from V and 4 bases from J; junction bases left unmatched: 2. CDR3 in amino acids: CASSLALAGYNEQFF. The CDR3 DNA reads TGTGCCAGCAGCTTAGCTTTAGCGGGGTACAATGAGCAGTTCTTC. Full variable domain (remainder filled in from reference TRBV7-6 and TRBJ2-1): GAGVSQSPRYKVTKRGQDVALRCDPISGHVSLYWYRQALGQGPEFLTYFNYEAQQDKSGLPNDRFSAERPEGSISTLTIQRTEQRDSAMYRCASSLALAGYNEQFFGPGTRLTVL.

The rearrangement uses TRBV5-1 and TRBJ2-7; TRBD1 is a possible D gene (6 bases). Germline loops: CDR1 SGHRS, CDR2 YFSETQ. V was cut by 0 bases and J by 3 bases, with 10 bases left in between. The CDR3 is 14 amino acids. The CDR3 reads CASSLEQGNYEQYF. The CDR3 nucleotides are TGCGCCAGCAGCTTGGAACAGGGAAACTACGAGCAGTACTTC.

This clone was detected only a few times. The chain employs TRBV9 and TRBJ2-3, with D perhaps matching TRBD1 or TRBD2 (5 bases each). The CDR3 extends over 15 amino acids. Trimming stripped 0 bases from V and 4 bases from J, with 12 bases between. CDR1 is SGDLS and CDR2 is YYNGEE in the germline V gene. Here the CDR3 reads CASSVGGLGADTQYF. DNA of the CDR3: TGTGCCAGCAGCGTAGGAGGGCTGGGGGCAGATACGCAGTATTTT.

In this sample, this clone turned up a few times. This chain connects TRBV5-1 to TRBJ2-2; 8 nucleotides line up with TRBD1. CDR1 and CDR2 from the germline V gene are SGHRS and YFSETQ. This CDR3 region has 16 residues. Losses at the gene ends were 1 base for V and 5 bases for J; bases not matched to a gene: 7. CDR3 coding DNA: TGCGCCAGCAGCTTGACTGGGACAGGCCAGACCGGGGAGCTGTTTTTT. Protein product: CASSLTGTGQTGELFF. The variable domain in full, completed from reference TRBV5-1 and TRBJ2-2, reads KAGVTQTPRYLIKTRGQQVTLSCSPISGHRSVSWYQQTPGQGLQFLFEYFSETQRNKGNFPGRFSGRQFSNSRSEMNVSTLELGDSALYLCASSLTGTGQTGELFFGEGSRLTVL.

This clone was counted between two and nine times. The DNA of the CDR3 is TGTGCCAGCAGTTCCGCGCGAGCCTACGAGCAGTACTTC. It translates to CASSSARAYEQYF. The chain employs TRBV6-5 and TRBJ2-7; no reliable D call. This CDR3 contains 13 residues. CDR1 and CDR2 from the germline V gene are MNHEY and SVGAGI. The germline V and J ends were trimmed by 4 bases and 2 bases, with 9 bases remaining between them.

This clone was observed a handful of times. The genes are TRBV29-1 and TRBJ2-5; D possibly corresponds to TRBD1 (6 bases). V lost 4 bases and J 2 bases, leaving 8 bases between the germline ends. This CDR3 comprises 12 residues. Germline lookup yields CDR1 SQVTM and CDR2 ANQGSEA. CDR3 coding DNA: TGCAGCGTTGCAGGGGCTCAAGAGACCCAGTACTTC. This sequence encodes CSVAGAQETQYF.